Listed below are T cell receptor beta chains from one sample, sequenced in a study of blood T cells in healthy people across ages. TCRdb reprocessed the 5' RACE reads via MiXCR and lists one record per CDR3 protein. The data contain around 820,000 distinct CDR3 sequences, approximately 25% of them singletons. These data are also associated with another study on T cells of mothers and their children.

The sequenced sample consisted of blood. Source of these receptors: a boy between 10 and 17 years old in good health. The CDR3 runs from the conserved cysteine through the conserved F or W. D genes are given only for firm matches. Only part of the rows carry a size: once, few, many, or a class if the clone is expanded.

size: few
J: TRBJ2-4
D: NA
length: 17
V: TRBV6-6
CDR3: CASTGPGAGLAKNIQYF
DNA: TGTGCCAGCACGGGACCGGGGGCTGGTCTAGCCAAAAACATTCAGTACTTC

size: few
J: TRBJ2-1
D: NA
length: 14
V: TRBV15
CDR3: CATSRALAGNEQFF
DNA: TGTGCCACCAGCAGAGCACTAGCTGGGAATGAGCAGTTCTTC

size: many
J: TRBJ2-3
D: NA
length: 14
V: TRBV7-2
CDR3: CASSPLGSADTQYF
DNA: TGTGCCAGCAGCCCCCTGGGGTCAGCAGATACGCAGTATTTT

size: NA
J: TRBJ2-1
D: TRBD2
length: 13
V: TRBV12-3/TRBV12-4
CDR3: CASSRLLALEQFF
DNA: TGTGCCAGCAGTCGCCTACTAGCGCTTGAGCAGTTCTTC

size: few
J: TRBJ2-7
D: NA
length: 15
V: TRBV4-1
CDR3: CASSQESGLGYEQYF
DNA: TGCGCCAGCAGCCAAGAGTCAGGACTTGGCTACGAGCAGTACTTC

size: few
J: TRBJ1-6
D: NA
length: 14
V: TRBV20-1
CDR3: CSASDRQSNSPLHF
DNA: TGCAGTGCTAGTGATCGACAGTCTAATTCACCCCTCCACTTT

size: NA
J: TRBJ2-1
D: TRBD2
length: 16
V: TRBV9
CDR3: CASSVVAGGPGNEQFF
DNA: TGTGCCAGCAGCGTAGTTGCGGGGGGGCCCGGAAATGAGCAGTTCTTC

size: many
J: TRBJ2-4
D: NA
length: 11
V: TRBV6-6
CDR3: CASSYGNIQYF
DNA: TGTGCCAGCAGTTACGGAAACATTCAGTACTTC

size: few
J: TRBJ2-4
D: TRBD1
length: 13
V: TRBV25-1
CDR3: CASSKQGSNIQYF
DNA: TGTGCCAGCAGTAAACAGGGGTCGAACATTCAGTACTTC

size: NA
J: TRBJ1-3
D: NA
length: 13
V: TRBV12-3/TRBV12-4
CDR3: CASGHNSGNTIYF
DNA: TGTGCCAGCGGCCACAACTCTGGAAACACCATATATTTT

size: few
J: TRBJ2-1
D: NA
length: 15
V: TRBV4-3
CDR3: CASSHIGENYNEQFF
DNA: TGCGCCAGCAGCCATATCGGGGAGAACTACAATGAGCAGTTCTTC

size: NA
J: TRBJ2-1
D: TRBD2
length: 15
V: TRBV28
CDR3: CASREPGTSTHEQFF
DNA: TGTGCCAGCAGGGAACCCGGGACTAGCACTCATGAGCAGTTCTTC

size: many
J: TRBJ1-4
D: TRBD1
length: 15
V: TRBV18
CDR3: CASSPGQGAFEKLFF
DNA: TGTGCCAGCTCACCGGGACAGGGGGCTTTTGAAAAACTGTTTTTT

size: many
J: TRBJ2-6
D: NA
length: 15
V: TRBV5-1
CDR3: CASSLGVSGANVLTF
DNA: TGTGCCAGCAGCTTGGGAGTATCTGGGGCCAACGTCCTGACTTTC

size: NA
J: TRBJ2-3
D: TRBD2
length: 15
V: TRBV27
CDR3: CASSLRGRDADTQYF
DNA: TGTGCCAGCAGTCTGAGAGGGAGGGACGCAGATACGCAGTATTTT

size: few
J: TRBJ2-1
D: NA
length: 12
V: TRBV4-1
CDR3: CASSQIRDEQFF
DNA: TGCGCCAGCAGCCAAATCCGGGATGAGCAGTTCTTC

size: few
J: TRBJ2-1
D: NA
length: 15
V: TRBV2
CDR3: CASRDHPGPDYEQFF
DNA: TGTGCCAGCAGGGACCATCCGGGACCTGACTATGAGCAGTTCTTC

size: NA
J: TRBJ1-1
D: NA
length: 17
V: TRBV4-3
CDR3: CASSQEHGTVMNTEAFF
DNA: TGCGCCAGCAGCCAAGAACATGGGACGGTCATGAACACTGAAGCTTTCTTT

size: few
J: TRBJ2-7
D: TRBD1
length: 15
V: TRBV20-1
CDR3: CSARDWDSSRDEQYF
DNA: TGCAGTGCTAGAGATTGGGACAGCTCTAGGGACGAGCAGTACTTC

size: NA
J: TRBJ1-3
D: NA
length: 16
V: TRBV11-1
CDR3: CASSLETGNSGNTIYF
DNA: TGTGCCAGCAGCCTTGAGACTGGAAACTCTGGAAACACCATATATTTT

size: NA
J: TRBJ2-5
D: NA
length: 10
V: TRBV20-1
CDR3: CSARTGDRIF
DNA: TGCAGTGCTAGGACAGGCGATCGGATTTTC

size: few
J: TRBJ1-1
D: NA
length: 13
V: TRBV18
CDR3: CASSSNYQTEAFF
DNA: TGTGCCAGCTCATCTAATTACCAGACTGAAGCTTTCTTT

size: NA
J: TRBJ2-5
D: TRBD2
length: 15
V: TRBV28
CDR3: CASSFRLAGRETQYF
DNA: TGTGCCAGCAGTTTTCGTCTAGCGGGGAGGGAGACCCAGTACTTC

size: NA
J: TRBJ2-7
D: TRBD2
length: 15
V: TRBV13
CDR3: CASSEGLAGGHEQYF
DNA: TGTGCCAGCAGCGAAGGACTAGCGGGAGGTCACGAGCAGTACTTC

size: few
J: TRBJ1-2
D: NA
length: 14
V: TRBV27
CDR3: CASSPVGGPGGYTF
DNA: TGTGCCAGCAGTCCCGTTGGGGGACCGGGAGGCTACACCTTC

size: NA
J: TRBJ1-1
D: NA
length: 16
V: TRBV7-3
CDR3: CASSLTGLPMNTEAFF
DNA: TGTGCCAGCAGCTTAACCGGGTTACCCATGAACACTGAAGCTTTCTTT

size: few
J: TRBJ2-5
D: TRBD1
length: 15
V: TRBV24-1
CDR3: CATSDQDRKKETQYF
DNA: TGTGCCACCAGTGATCAGGACAGGAAAAAAGAGACCCAGTACTTC

size: NA
J: TRBJ1-1
D: NA
length: 13
V: TRBV9
CDR3: CASSVDPATEAFF
DNA: TGTGCCAGCAGCGTAGACCCCGCAACTGAAGCTTTCTTT

size: NA
J: TRBJ2-3
D: NA
length: 14
V: TRBV2
CDR3: CASPIAENTDTQYF
DNA: TGTGCCAGCCCTATAGCGGAGAATACAGATACGCAGTATTTT

size: NA
J: TRBJ1-3
D: TRBD1
length: 15
V: TRBV6-1
CDR3: CASRPTDRAGNTIYF
DNA: TGTGCCAGCAGGCCTACGGACAGGGCTGGAAACACCATATATTTT

size: few
J: TRBJ2-5
D: NA
length: 15
V: TRBV15
CDR3: CATSSPQEFVKTQYF
DNA: TGTGCCACCAGCAGCCCCCAGGAGTTTGTGAAGACCCAGTACTTC

size: few
J: TRBJ2-7
D: TRBD1
length: 15
V: TRBV6-2/TRBV6-3
CDR3: CASRPTGTGKYEQYF
DNA: TGTGCCAGCAGACCCACCGGGACAGGCAAGTACGAGCAGTACTTC

size: few
J: TRBJ1-1
D: NA
length: 11
V: TRBV12-3/TRBV12-4
CDR3: CASKASTEAFF
DNA: TGTGCCAGCAAGGCGAGCACTGAAGCTTTCTTT

size: NA
J: TRBJ2-3
D: NA
length: 14
V: TRBV7-2
CDR3: CASSLGPGVGPQYF
DNA: TGTGCCAGCAGCTTAGGCCCGGGGGTTGGGCCCCAGTATTTT

size: NA
J: TRBJ2-1
D: NA
length: 17
V: TRBV4-3
CDR3: CASSQDIGTSSYNEQFF
DNA: TGCGCCAGCAGCCAAGATATCGGGACAAGCTCCTACAATGAGCAGTTCTTC

size: few
J: TRBJ2-7
D: NA
length: 12
V: TRBV6-6
CDR3: CASSYSQSEQYF
DNA: TGTGCCAGCAGTTACTCGCAGTCCGAGCAGTACTTC

size: few
J: TRBJ1-6
D: NA
length: 15
V: TRBV15
CDR3: CATSRAISDNSPLHF
DNA: TGTGCCACCAGCAGAGCTATATCTGATAATTCACCCCTCCACTTT

size: NA
J: TRBJ1-2
D: NA
length: 13
V: TRBV7-2
CDR3: CASSLVEELRYTF
DNA: TGTGCCAGCAGCTTAGTAGAGGAGCTCCGCTACACCTTC

size: NA
J: TRBJ2-7
D: NA
length: 15
V: TRBV20-1
CDR3: CSASDPGHNPYEQYF
DNA: TGCAGTGCCAGTGACCCGGGACACAACCCTTACGAGCAGTACTTC

size: few
J: TRBJ2-7
D: NA
length: 12
V: TRBV6-5
CDR3: CASSLSYGVWYF
DNA: TGTGCCAGCAGTCTATCCTACGGGGTGTGGTACTTC